The following is a T cell receptor (beta chain) sequence with its context. Sequencing used immunoSEQ multiplex PCR; TCRdb keeps in-frame clones, though not all of them. Altogether hundreds of thousands of clones are present, 85% to 90% being singletons, with the ten largest covering more than 0.8%. Two negative PCRs, clearance, or symptom resolution had been documented for recovered Cohort 3 donors. This sample was taken from a study of blood T cell repertoires in COVID-19. About the research overall: Whether acute or convalescent, the COVID-19 samples came from the United States, Italy and Spain.

Per the germline V gene, CDR1 is LNHDA and CDR2 is SQIVND (reference sequence). There are 18 residues in the CDR3. Losses at the gene ends were 4 bases for V and 6 bases for J; bases not matched to a gene: 14. This chain connects TRBV19 to TRBJ1-6, with 8 bases that match TRBD1. The clonotype comes from a man between 18 and 35 years old who had recovered from COVID-19. The sequenced sample was PBMCs or T cells enriched from blood (not recorded which). The CDR3 DNA reads as TGTGCCAGTAGTACAATCTCGACAGGGGCTTTCGGTAATTCACCCCTCCACTTT. Its translation: CASSTISTGAFGNSPLHF.